A single sample gave rise to the 5 T cell receptor beta chains below, sequenced in a study of T-cell reconstitution after alpha-beta-depleted transplantation in children. Unique molecular identifiers tagged the TCRbeta library. MiXCR was run by TCRdb on the PCR reads, yielding one entry per CDR3 protein. Among 200,000 to 250,000 distinct CDR3 sequences, around 9.5% were seen once, and the ten largest hold approximately 6.6%. The input for sequencing was PBMCs from the stem cell graft donor, taken from the stem cell graft. The source of these receptors is a human donor who donated a stem cell graft to a child with acute lymphoblastic leukemia.

About this clonotype itself: Being one base from a much bigger clone, this may be a read error. CDR3 sequence: CASSLGGQPCEKLFF. The DNA of the CDR3 is TGTGCCAGCAGTTTGGGGGGGCAGCCCTGTGAAAAACTGTTTTTT. This sequence joins TRBV12-3 or TRBV12-4 and TRBJ1-4; possible D gene TRBD1, 6 bases. With 3 bases removed from V and 7 bases from J, the gap between germline ends came to 15 bases. The CDR3 is made up of 15 amino acids.

J is TRBJ1-5 and V is TRBV7-8; perhaps TRBD1 as D (6 bases). Trimming pared 5 bases from V and 11 bases from J, leaving 28 bases between. CDR1 and CDR2 (germline): SGHVS, FQNEAQ. This CDR3 is built from 17 residues. CDR3 nucleotide sequence: TGTGCCAGCAGCCTCGATACGACAGGCTCCTGGCAATGGGCCCAGCATTTT. Residues: CASSLDTTGSWQWAQHF.

This clonotype was detected ten times or more. This chain connects TRBV7-9 to TRBJ2-3, with a weak D call TRBD2 (5 bases). CDR1 and CDR2 from the germline V gene are SEHNR and FQNEAQ (reference sequence). Trimming removed 0 bases at V and 7 bases at J, with 14 bases between. This CDR3 has 15 amino acids. The CDR3: CASSLADGLTHTQYF. The CDR3 region has the DNA TGTGCCAGCAGCTTAGCGGACGGACTTACACATACGCAGTATTTT.

At least ten counts were recorded for this clonotype. V usage is TRBV12-3 or TRBV12-4 and J usage is TRBJ1-5; D gene uncertain. The CDR3 is 13 residues long. Trimming stripped 6 bases from V and 1 base from J, with 7 bases between. Written as DNA, the CDR3 is TGTGCCAGCAGCGCATTCAGCAATCAGCCCCAGCATTTT. Encoded protein: CASSAFSNQPQHF.

The chain carries TRBV6-2 or TRBV6-3 and TRBJ2-2; unclear D gene. The V end was cut by 6 bases, the J end by 9 bases, with 8 bases between. The germline gives CDR1 MNHEY, CDR2 SVGEGT. The CDR3 totals 11 residues. CDR3 amino acids: CASSRLWELFF. The CDR3, as DNA: TGTGCCAGCAGCCGACTCTGGGAGCTGTTTTTT.